Below, 27 T cell receptor beta chains from the same sample are listed, as sequenced in a study of blood T cell repertoires in COVID-19. Method: immunoSEQ multiplex PCR; TCRdb's copy keeps in-frame clones and lacks some. The sample consists of roughly 60,000 clones, approximately 92% of them appearing once. Sample: peripheral blood. These TCRs come from a human donor in a cohort sampled during active COVID-19.

This chain links TRBV3-1 (or the pseudogene TRBV3-2) with TRBJ2-3; 15 nucleotides line up with TRBD2. Germline assignment: CDR1 LGHDT and CDR2 YNNKEL (reference sequence). The V and J ends lost 4 bases and 3 bases, in that order; junction bases with no gene match: 2. CDR3 length equals 16 residues. CDR3 DNA sequence: TGTGCCAGCAGCCGGACTAGCGGGGGGGCAACAGATACGCAGTATTTT. Amino acid sequence: CASSRTSGGATDTQYF.

The rearrangement links TRBV19 to TRBJ2-3; 9 nucleotides align to TRBD2. CDR3 length equals 14 residues. V was clipped by 11 bases and J by 4 bases; unmatched bases: 10. CDR1 is LNHDA, CDR2 SQIVND, per germline (reference sequence). CDR3 sequence reads: CAYRVAGDPDTQYF. CDR3 sequence (DNA): TGTGCCTATCGAGTAGCGGGAGATCCAGATACGCAGTATTTT.

The chain combines TRBV6-2 or TRBV6-3 with TRBJ2-5; D may be TRBD2 (6 bases). V lost 4 bases to trimming and J lost 2 bases, with 14 bases between them. Germline V gene sequence: CDR1 MNHEY, CDR2 SVGEGT. The CDR3 is 15 amino acids. The CDR3 reads CASSLETREQETQYF. DNA for the CDR3: TGTGCCAGCAGTTTAGAGACTAGGGAGCAAGAGACCCAGTACTTC.

The CDR3 reads CATSQQGTSNQPQHF. CDR3 nucleotides: TGTGCCACCAGCCAACAGGGGACTAGCAATCAGCCCCAGCATTTT. The chain carries TRBV24-1 and TRBJ1-5; 7 bases align to TRBD1. This CDR3 has 15 residues. With V trimmed by 7 bases and J by 0 bases, 5 bases remained unmatched. Germline V lookup: CDR1 KGHDR, CDR2 SFDVKD.

The J gene is TRBJ1-5, the V gene TRBV28, with D possibly TRBD1 on 6 matching bases. This CDR3 region has 13 residues. V was trimmed by 11 bases and J by 6 bases, leaving 17 bases between them. Germline loops: CDR1 MDHEN, CDR2 SYDVKM. The CDR3 loop reads CAGRQDPSQPQHF. CDR3 nucleotides: TGTGCCGGAAGACAGGACCCTAGTCAGCCCCAGCATTTT. Full variable domain (rest looked up from reference TRBV28 and TRBJ1-5): DVKVTQSSRYLVKRTGEKVFLECVQDMDHENMFWYRQDPGLGLRLIYFSYDVKMKEKGDIPEGYSVSREKKERFSLILESASTNQTSMYLCAGRQDPSQPQHFGDGTRLSIL.

J is TRBJ2-3 and V is TRBV5-1; D not certain. CDR3 length equals 12 residues. Trimming cost V 5 bases and J 2 bases, with 6 bases left between them. CDR1 is SGHRS, CDR2 YFSETQ, per germline. CDR3 DNA sequence: TGCGCCAGCAGTCTCTACACAGATACGCAGTATTTT. Residues: CASSLYTDTQYF.

Comments on this clone: The junction differs from germline at one of its ends, possibly a read error. The sample contains more than one DNA sequence encoding this CDR3. This chain links TRBV28 with TRBJ2-2; D may be TRBD2 (5 bases). Germline-derived CDR1 and CDR2 are MDHEN and SYDVKM. This CDR3 has 14 residues. The CDR3 DNA is TGCGCCAGCAGTTTTGCGGGTCTGACCGGGGAGCTGTTTTTT. This codes for CASSFAGLTGELFF.

This chain uses TRBV24-1 with TRBJ1-5, with TRBD1 matching 11 bases. This CDR3 spans 18 amino acids. V shed 4 bases, J shed 9 bases, and the junction held 16 bases outside the gene matches. The germline V gene has CDR1 KGHDR and CDR2 SFDVKD. CDR3 sequence (DNA): TGTGCCACCAGTGAAAAACCGCGGACAGGGGGCCCCCCGGGGCCCCAGCATTTT. Its translation is CATSEKPRTGGPPGPQHF.

The V and J genes are TRBV5-6 and TRBJ2-5; TRBD2 aligns across 7 bases. V dropped 4 bases and J dropped 2; count of bases not matched to a gene: 5. The CDR3 extends over 14 amino acids. Germline CDR1 reads SGHDT; CDR2 reads YYEEEE. The CDR3 reads CASSQAGPQETQYF. DNA for the CDR3: TGTGCCAGCAGCCAAGCGGGGCCACAAGAGACCCAGTACTTC.

This clone has just one count. This rearrangement joins TRBV7-2 to TRBJ2-4, with 12 bases that match TRBD2. V was pared by 5 bases and J by 8 bases, with 10 bases of the junction left unmatched. Germline V lookup: CDR1 SGHTA, CDR2 FQGNSA. CDR3 length: 16 amino acids. Here the CDR3 DNA reads TGTGCCAGCAGCCCGGGGACTAGCGGGTACGGTGACATTCAGTACTTC. It yields the protein CASSPGTSGYGDIQYF.

The rearrangement joins TRBV4-1 to TRBJ2-3; D may be TRBD2 (5 bases). The CDR3 loop spans 14 amino acids. Germline loops: CDR1 MGHRA, CDR2 YSYEKL. V was trimmed by 3 bases and J by 6 bases, leaving 13 bases between them. CDR3 sequence (DNA): TGCGCCAGCAGCCATCCCGGACTGGAGGATACGCAGTATTTT. This encodes CASSHPGLEDTQYF.

The V call is TRBV6-2 or TRBV6-3, the J call TRBJ2-5; 7 bases align to TRBD2. Germline CDR1 is MNHEY and CDR2 is SVGEGT. The ends lost 2 bases at V and 7 bases at J; junction bases unmatched: 7. The CDR3 totals 14 residues. The CDR3 region has the DNA TGTGCCAGCAGTTACGGGCCTAGCGGTGGGACCCAGTACTTC. Translating it yields CASSYGPSGGTQYF.

The J gene is TRBJ2-5, the V gene TRBV6-4; 10 bases match TRBD2. This CDR3 contains 16 residues. The V segment lost 4 bases and the J segment 5 bases; nucleotides outside the gene matches: 10. In germline, CDR1 is MRHNA, CDR2 SNTAGT. The CDR3 spells CASSVSSGGSGETQYF. The CDR3 DNA is TGTGCCAGCAGTGTGAGTAGCGGGGGGTCCGGGGAGACCCAGTACTTC.

This chain uses TRBV28 with TRBJ1-3, with D unclear. Trimming took off 7 bases at V and 0 bases at J, with 16 bases between the two ends. Germline assignment: CDR1 MDHEN and CDR2 SYDVKM. This CDR3 contains 16 residues. The CDR3 region has the DNA TGTGCCAGCACGACGCCGGAGGGAATCTCTGGAAACACCATATATTTT. Translating it yields CASTTPEGISGNTIYF.

The chain has TRBV5-1 and TRBJ1-6, with TRBD1 matching over 8 bases. This CDR3 region has 15 residues. V lost 4 bases, J lost 8 bases, and 8 bases stayed unmatched. Germline CDR1 and CDR2: SGHRS and YFSETQ. The CDR3 DNA reads TGCGCCAGCAGCAACCGGGACAGGAACGATTCACCCCTCCACTTT. Translating it yields CASSNRDRNDSPLHF.

V is TRBV19 and J is TRBJ2-5; weak D call: TRBD1 (6 bases). Trimming pared 6 bases from V and 2 bases from J, leaving 10 bases between. The V gene's germline CDR1 is LNHDA and CDR2 SQIVND (reference sequence). The CDR3 runs 13 residues. This CDR3 is CASSGTLQETQYF. CDR3 DNA: TGTGCCAGTAGCGGGACACTGCAAGAGACCCAGTACTTC.

The chain is built from TRBV7-8 and TRBJ1-5; D gene unclear. Germline V lookup: CDR1 SGHVS, CDR2 FQNEAQ. This CDR3 region has 18 residues. Trimming stripped 3 bases from V and 1 base from J, with 19 bases between. CDR3 sequence (DNA): TGTGCCAGCAGCTTTAAGTCCTTCCGCAGAGGCAGCAATCAGCCCCAGCATTTT. It translates to CASSFKSFRRGSNQPQHF.

CDR3 in amino acids: CATSWGAGQPQHF. CDR3 sequence (DNA): TGTGCCACCAGTTGGGGAGCGGGCCAGCCCCAGCATTTT. The gene calls are TRBV24-1 and TRBJ1-5; D ambiguous. This CDR3 contains 13 residues. Germline CDR1 reads KGHDR; CDR2 reads SFDVKD. Trimming left V 6 bases short and J 7 bases short, with 12 bases between.

The chain recombines TRBV7-9 with TRBJ1-2; tentative D call: TRBD1 (5 bases). Looked up from germline, CDR1 is SEHNR and CDR2 is FQNEAQ (reference sequence). Trimming removed 1 base at V and 4 bases at J, with 10 bases between. This CDR3 contains 14 residues. The CDR3 sequence: CASSLVREGYGYTF. CDR3 coding DNA: TGTGCCAGCAGCTTAGTCAGGGAAGGCTATGGCTACACCTTC.

The chain employs TRBV19 and TRBJ2-7; 8 nucleotides line up with TRBD2. The V gene end was trimmed by 5 bases and the J gene end by 3 bases; junction bases not matched to a gene: 9. The CDR3 length is 15 residues. Germline CDR1 is LNHDA and CDR2 is SQIVND (reference sequence). CDR3 in amino acids: CASSSLAGGIYEQYF. For the CDR3, the DNA is TGTGCCAGTAGTTCCCTGGCGGGAGGAATCTACGAGCAGTACTTC.

The chain combines TRBV6-5 with TRBJ2-3, with 8 bases identical to TRBD2. Germline assignment: CDR1 MNHEY and CDR2 SVGAGI. CDR3 length equals 15 residues. The ends lost 7 bases at V and 0 bases at J; junction bases unmatched: 6. The CDR3 spells CASIPSGSSTDTQYF. DNA for the CDR3: TGTGCCAGCATCCCTAGCGGGTCTAGCACAGATACGCAGTATTTT.

The chain uses TRBV21-1 and TRBJ2-5; the table assigns TRBD2, which was not confirmed against the DNA. TRBV21-1 is shown as a pseudogene. The CDR3 runs 16 residues. The CDR3 region is CASSKKFTSGEETQYF. CDR3 nucleotides: TGTGCCAGCAGCAAAAAGTTCACTAGCGGCGAAGAGACCCAGTACTTC.

CDR3 loop: CASSSLAHEQYF. In nucleotides, the CDR3 is TGTGCCAGCAGTTCCCTGGCCCACGAGCAGTACTTC. The J gene is TRBJ2-7, the V gene TRBV12-3 or TRBV12-4; D ambiguous. The germline V and J ends were trimmed by 4 bases and 5 bases, with 9 bases remaining between them. The length of the CDR3 is 12 residues.

This chain connects TRBV5-4 to TRBJ2-1; 7 bases are a match to TRBD1. The germline CDR1 and CDR2 sequences are SGHNT and YYREEE (reference sequence). This CDR3 region has 16 residues. Losses at the gene ends were 0 bases for V and 7 bases for J; bases not matched to a gene: 10. In nucleotides, the CDR3 is TGTGCCAGCAGCTTGGGTCGGCAGGGGGTGAGGAATGAGCAGTTCTTC. Protein sequence: CASSLGRQGVRNEQFF.

The chain employs TRBV12-3 or TRBV12-4 and TRBJ1-2, with D hard to call. V was cut by 6 bases and J by 3 bases, with 11 bases left in between. This CDR3 contains 13 residues. The CDR3 nucleotides read TGTGCCAGCAGCCCCAGGATATACTATGGCTACACCTTC. Its protein is CASSPRIYYGYTF.

The genes are TRBV28 and TRBJ1-5; the D gene is possibly TRBD1 (5 bases). Trimming removed 3 bases at V and 3 bases at J, with 12 bases between. The CDR3 runs to 15 residues. CDR1 is MDHEN, CDR2 SYDVKM, per germline. CDR3 in DNA: TGTGCCAGCAGTTTTGTACAGGCCGACAATCAGCCCCAGCATTTT. It specifies CASSFVQADNQPQHF. Full variable domain (rest looked up from reference TRBV28 and TRBJ1-5): DVKVTQSSRYLVKRTGEKVFLECVQDMDHENMFWYRQDPGLGLRLIYFSYDVKMKEKGDIPEGYSVSREKKERFSLILESASTNQTSMYLCASSFVQADNQPQHFGDGTRLSIL.

The chain is built from TRBV5-6 and TRBJ1-1; TRBD1 is a possible D gene (5 bases). This CDR3 spans 12 amino acids. Between the trimmed V and J ends, which lost 4 bases and 8 bases, there was a span of 12 bases. Per the germline V gene, CDR1 is SGHDT and CDR2 is YYEEEE. In nucleotides, the CDR3 is TGTGCCAGCAGCGGGGCGGGGGGAGAAGCTTTCTTT. As protein: CASSGAGGEAFF.